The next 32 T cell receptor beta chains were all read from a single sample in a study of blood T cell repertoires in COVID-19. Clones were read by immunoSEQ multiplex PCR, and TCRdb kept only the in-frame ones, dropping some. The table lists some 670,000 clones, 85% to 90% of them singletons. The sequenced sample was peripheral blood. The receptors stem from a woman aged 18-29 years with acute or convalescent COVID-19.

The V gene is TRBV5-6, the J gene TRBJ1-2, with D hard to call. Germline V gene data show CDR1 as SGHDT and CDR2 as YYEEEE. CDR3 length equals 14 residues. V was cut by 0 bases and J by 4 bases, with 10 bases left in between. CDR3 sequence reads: CASSLGLGLYGYTF. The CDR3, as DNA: TGTGCCAGCAGCTTGGGGCTAGGCCTCTATGGCTACACCTTC. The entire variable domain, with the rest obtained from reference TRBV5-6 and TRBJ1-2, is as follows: DAGVTQSPTHLIKTRGQQVTLRCSPKSGHDTVSWYQQALGQGPQFIFQYYEEEERQRGNFPDRFSGHQFPNYSSELNVNALLLGDSALYLCASSLGLGLYGYTFGSGTRLTVV.

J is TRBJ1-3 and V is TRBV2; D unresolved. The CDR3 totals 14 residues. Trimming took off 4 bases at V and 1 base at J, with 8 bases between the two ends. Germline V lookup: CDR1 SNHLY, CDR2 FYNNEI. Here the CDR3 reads CASSVQVSGNTIYF. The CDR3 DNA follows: TGTGCCAGCAGTGTTCAGGTTTCTGGAAACACCATATATTTT.

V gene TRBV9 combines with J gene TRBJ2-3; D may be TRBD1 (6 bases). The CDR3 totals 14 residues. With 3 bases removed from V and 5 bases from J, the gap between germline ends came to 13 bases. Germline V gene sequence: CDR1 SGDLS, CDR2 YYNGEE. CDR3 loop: CASSATDRRDTQYF. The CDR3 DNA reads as TGTGCCAGCAGCGCGACAGACAGGAGAGATACGCAGTATTTT.

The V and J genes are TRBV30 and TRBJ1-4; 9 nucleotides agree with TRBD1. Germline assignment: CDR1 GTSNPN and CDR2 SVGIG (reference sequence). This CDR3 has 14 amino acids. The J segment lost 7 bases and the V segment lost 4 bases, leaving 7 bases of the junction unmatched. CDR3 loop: CAWTGTGTLEKLFF. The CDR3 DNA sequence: TGTGCCTGGACCGGGACAGGGACGCTTGAAAAACTGTTTTTT.

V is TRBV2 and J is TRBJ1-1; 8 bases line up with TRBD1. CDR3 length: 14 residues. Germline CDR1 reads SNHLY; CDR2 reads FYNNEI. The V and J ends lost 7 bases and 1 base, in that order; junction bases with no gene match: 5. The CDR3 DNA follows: TGTGCCAGCACGGGACAGGCGGCGAACACTGAAGCTTTCTTT. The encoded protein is CASTGQAANTEAFF.

CDR3: CASSQGQGIYNEQFF. CDR3 in DNA: TGTGCCAGCAGCCAAGGACAGGGAATCTACAATGAGCAGTTCTTC. The rearrangement joins TRBV3-1 (or the pseudogene TRBV3-2) to TRBJ2-1; 7 nucleotides agree with TRBD1. Germline V lookup: CDR1 LGHDT, CDR2 YNNKEL (reference sequence). V lost 1 base to trimming and J lost 3 bases; unmatched junction nucleotides: 3. This CDR3 contains 15 residues.

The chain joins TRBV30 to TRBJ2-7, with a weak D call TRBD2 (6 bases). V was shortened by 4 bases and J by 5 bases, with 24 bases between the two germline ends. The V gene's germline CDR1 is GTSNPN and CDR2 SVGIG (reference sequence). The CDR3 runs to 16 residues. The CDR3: CAWTFPSASGDHEQYF. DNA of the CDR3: TGTGCCTGGACTTTCCCTAGCGCCAGCGGCGACCACGAGCAGTACTTC.

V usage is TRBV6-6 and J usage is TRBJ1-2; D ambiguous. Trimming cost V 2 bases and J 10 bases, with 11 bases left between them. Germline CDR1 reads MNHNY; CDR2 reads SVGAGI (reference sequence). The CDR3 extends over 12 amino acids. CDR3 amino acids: CASSYGQSDYTF. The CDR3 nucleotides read TGTGCCAGCAGTTACGGGCAGTCTGACTACACCTTC.

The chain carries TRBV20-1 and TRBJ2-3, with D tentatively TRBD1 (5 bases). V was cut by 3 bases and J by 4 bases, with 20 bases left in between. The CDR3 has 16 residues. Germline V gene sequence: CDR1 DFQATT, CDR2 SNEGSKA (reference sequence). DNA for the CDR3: TGCAGTGCTAGTTCGATCCTGACAGTAAACCCAGATACGCAGTATTTT. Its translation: CSASSILTVNPDTQYF.

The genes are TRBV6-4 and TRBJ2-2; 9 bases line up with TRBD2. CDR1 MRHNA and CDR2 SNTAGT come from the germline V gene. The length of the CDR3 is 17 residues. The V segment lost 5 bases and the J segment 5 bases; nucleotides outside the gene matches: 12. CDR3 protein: CASSRASGASGTGELFF. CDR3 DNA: TGTGCCAGCAGTCGGGCTAGCGGGGCCTCCGGAACCGGGGAGCTGTTTTTT.

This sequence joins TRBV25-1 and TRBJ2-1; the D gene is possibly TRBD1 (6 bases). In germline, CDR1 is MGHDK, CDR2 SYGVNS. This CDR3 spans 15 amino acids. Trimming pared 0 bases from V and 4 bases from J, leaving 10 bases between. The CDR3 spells CASSEYRGPYNEQFF. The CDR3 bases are TGTGCCAGCAGTGAATACAGGGGTCCGTACAATGAGCAGTTCTTC. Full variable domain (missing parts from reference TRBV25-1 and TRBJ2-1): EADIYQTPRYLVIGTGKKITLECSQTMGHDKMYWYQQDPGMELHLIHYSYGVNSTEKGDLSSESTVSRIRTEHFPLTLESARPSHTSQYLCASSEYRGPYNEQFFGPGTRLTVL.

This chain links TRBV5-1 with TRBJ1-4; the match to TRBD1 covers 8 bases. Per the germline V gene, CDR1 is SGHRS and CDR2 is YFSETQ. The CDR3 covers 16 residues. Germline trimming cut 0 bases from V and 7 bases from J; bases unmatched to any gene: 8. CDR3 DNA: TGCGCCAGCAGCTTGGAGACAGGGGCCGGGAGTGAAAAACTGTTTTTT. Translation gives CASSLETGAGSEKLFF.

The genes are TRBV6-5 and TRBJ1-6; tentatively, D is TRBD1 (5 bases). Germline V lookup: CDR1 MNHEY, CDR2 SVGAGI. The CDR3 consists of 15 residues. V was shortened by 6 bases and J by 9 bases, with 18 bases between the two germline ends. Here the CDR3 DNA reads TGTGCCAGCAGCCCGGGGGAGCAGGGTTCTTCACCCCTCCACTTT. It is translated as CASSPGEQGSSPLHF.

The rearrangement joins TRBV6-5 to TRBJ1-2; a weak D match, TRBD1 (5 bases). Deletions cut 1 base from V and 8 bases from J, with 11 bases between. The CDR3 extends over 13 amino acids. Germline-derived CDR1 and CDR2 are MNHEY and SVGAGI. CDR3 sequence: CASSYWFRGGYTF. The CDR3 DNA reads TGTGCCAGCAGTTACTGGTTCCGGGGGGGCTACACCTTC.

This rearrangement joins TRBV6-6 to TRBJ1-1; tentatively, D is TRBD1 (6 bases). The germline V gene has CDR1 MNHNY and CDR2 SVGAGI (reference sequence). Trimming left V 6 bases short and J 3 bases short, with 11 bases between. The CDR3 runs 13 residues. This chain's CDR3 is CASRFNRDTEAFF. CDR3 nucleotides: TGTGCCAGCAGGTTTAACAGGGACACTGAAGCTTTCTTT.

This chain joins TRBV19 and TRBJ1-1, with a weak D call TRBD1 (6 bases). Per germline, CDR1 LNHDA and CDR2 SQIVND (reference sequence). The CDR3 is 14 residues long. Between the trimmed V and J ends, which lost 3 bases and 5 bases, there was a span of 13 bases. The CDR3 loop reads CASSMVLRGTEAFF. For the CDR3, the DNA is TGTGCCAGTAGTATGGTCCTCAGGGGAACTGAAGCTTTCTTT.

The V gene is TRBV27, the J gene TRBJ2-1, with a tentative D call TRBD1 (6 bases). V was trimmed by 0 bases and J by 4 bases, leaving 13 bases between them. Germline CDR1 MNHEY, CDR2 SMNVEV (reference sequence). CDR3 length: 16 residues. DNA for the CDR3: TGTGCCAGCAGTTTATCGGCAGGGGTAGTTTACAATGAGCAGTTCTTC. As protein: CASSLSAGVVYNEQFF.

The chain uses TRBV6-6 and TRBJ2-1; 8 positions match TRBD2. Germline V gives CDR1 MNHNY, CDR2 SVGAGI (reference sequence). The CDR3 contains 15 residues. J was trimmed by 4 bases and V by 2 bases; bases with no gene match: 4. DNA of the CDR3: TGTGCCAGCAGTTACCCCCGGGGGGGTTACAATGAGCAGTTCTTC. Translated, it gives CASSYPRGGYNEQFF.

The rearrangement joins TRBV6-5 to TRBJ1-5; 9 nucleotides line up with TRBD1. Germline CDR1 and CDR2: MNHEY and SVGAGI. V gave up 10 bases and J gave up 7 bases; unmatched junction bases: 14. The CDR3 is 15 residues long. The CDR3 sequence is CAITTGTGNRQPQHF. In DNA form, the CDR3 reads TGTGCCATCACTACCGGGACAGGGAATCGCCAGCCCCAGCATTTT.

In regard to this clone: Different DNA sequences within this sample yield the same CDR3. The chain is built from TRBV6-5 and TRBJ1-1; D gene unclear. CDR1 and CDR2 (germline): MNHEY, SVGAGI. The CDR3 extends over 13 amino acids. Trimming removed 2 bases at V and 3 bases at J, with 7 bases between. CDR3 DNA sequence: TGTGCCAGCAGTTACCGGGGTGACACTGAAGCTTTCTTT. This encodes CASSYRGDTEAFF.

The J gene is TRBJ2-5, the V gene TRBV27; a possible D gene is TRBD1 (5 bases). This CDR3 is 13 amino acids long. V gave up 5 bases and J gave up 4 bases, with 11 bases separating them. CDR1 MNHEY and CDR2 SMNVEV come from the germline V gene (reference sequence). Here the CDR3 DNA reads TGTGCCAGCAGTCAGCAGGGCTCAGAGACCCAGTACTTC. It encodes CASSQQGSETQYF.

Written as DNA, the CDR3 is TGTGCCAGCAGCAACTTCCGGGACAGGGTTGTGGGCTACACCTTC. Amino acid sequence: CASSNFRDRVVGYTF. The chain combines TRBV7-6 with TRBJ1-2; 9 nucleotides agree with TRBD1. CDR1 SGHVS and CDR2 FNYEAQ come from the germline V gene. There are 15 residues in the CDR3. With 5 bases clipped from V and 8 bases from J, the junction kept 12 bases outside the gene matches.

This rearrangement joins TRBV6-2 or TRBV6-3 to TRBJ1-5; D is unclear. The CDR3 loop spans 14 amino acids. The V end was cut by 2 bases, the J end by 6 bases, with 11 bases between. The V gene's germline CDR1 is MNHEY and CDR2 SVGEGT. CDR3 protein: CASSYEGWGQPQHF. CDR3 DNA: TGTGCCAGCAGTTACGAGGGTTGGGGTCAGCCCCAGCATTTT.

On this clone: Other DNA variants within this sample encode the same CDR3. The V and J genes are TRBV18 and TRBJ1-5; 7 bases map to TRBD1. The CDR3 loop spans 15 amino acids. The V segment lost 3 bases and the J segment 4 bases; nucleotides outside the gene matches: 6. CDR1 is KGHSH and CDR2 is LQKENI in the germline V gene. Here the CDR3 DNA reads TGTGCCAGCTCACCTAGGGACAGTTCAAATCAGCCCCAGCATTTT. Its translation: CASSPRDSSNQPQHF.

The CDR3 nucleotides are TGTGCCAGCAGTGACCAGGGGAACTATGGCTACACCTTC. Its protein is CASSDQGNYGYTF. The chain uses TRBV6-1 and TRBJ1-2; TRBD1 is a possible D gene (6 bases). The V end lost 3 bases, the J end lost 2 bases, and 7 bases lay between the germline ends. Germline V CDR1 and CDR2: MNHNS, SASEGT. The CDR3 has 13 residues.

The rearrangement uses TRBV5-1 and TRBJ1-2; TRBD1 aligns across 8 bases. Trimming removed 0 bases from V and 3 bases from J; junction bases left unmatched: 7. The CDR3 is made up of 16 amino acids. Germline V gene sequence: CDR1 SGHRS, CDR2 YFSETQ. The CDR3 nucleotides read TGCGCCAGCAGCTTGGGGGGGACAGGCATGTACTATGGCTACACCTTC. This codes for CASSLGGTGMYYGYTF.

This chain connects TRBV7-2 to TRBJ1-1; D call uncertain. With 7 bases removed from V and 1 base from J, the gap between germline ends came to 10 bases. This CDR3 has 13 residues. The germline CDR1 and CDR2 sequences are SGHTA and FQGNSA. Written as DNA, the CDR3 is TGTGCCAGCACCCAAAGACAGAACACTGAAGCTTTCTTT. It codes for CASTQRQNTEAFF. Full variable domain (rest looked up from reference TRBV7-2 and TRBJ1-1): GAGVSQSPSNKVTEKGKDVELRCDPISGHTALYWYRQSLGQGLEFLIYFQGNSAPDKSGLPSDRFSAERTGGSVSTLTIQRTQQEDSAVYLCASTQRQNTEAFFGQGTRLTVV.

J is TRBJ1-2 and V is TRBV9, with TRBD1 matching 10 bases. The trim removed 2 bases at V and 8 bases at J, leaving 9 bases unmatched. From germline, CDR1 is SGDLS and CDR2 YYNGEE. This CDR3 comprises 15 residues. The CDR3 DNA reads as TGTGCCAGCAGCGTCCAGTCGACAGGGGGCGAGGGCTACACCTTC. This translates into CASSVQSTGGEGYTF.

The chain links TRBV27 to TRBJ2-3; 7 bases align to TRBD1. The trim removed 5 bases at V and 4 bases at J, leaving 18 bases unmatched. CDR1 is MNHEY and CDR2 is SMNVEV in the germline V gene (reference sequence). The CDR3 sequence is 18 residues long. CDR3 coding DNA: TGTGCCAGCAGTACGCTCCATACCGGGACAGCAAGGTCAGATACGCAGTATTTT. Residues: CASSTLHTGTARSDTQYF.

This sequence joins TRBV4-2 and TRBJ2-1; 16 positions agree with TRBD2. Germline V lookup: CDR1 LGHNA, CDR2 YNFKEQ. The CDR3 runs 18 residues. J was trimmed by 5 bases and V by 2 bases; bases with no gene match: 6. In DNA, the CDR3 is TGTGCCAGCAGCCAAATGGGACTAGCGGGGGGGCCTCACAATGAGCAGTTCTTC. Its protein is CASSQMGLAGGPHNEQFF.

The chain's CDR3 is CASSMGWDTDEKLFF. DNA of the CDR3: TGTGCCAGTAGTATGGGGTGGGACACGGATGAAAAACTGTTTTTT. The rearrangement uses TRBV19 and TRBJ1-4; weak D call: TRBD1 (6 bases). This CDR3 has 15 amino acids. Germline V gene sequence: CDR1 LNHDA, CDR2 SQIVND (reference sequence). The ends were cut back, 3 bases at V and 6 bases at J, with 14 bases in the middle.

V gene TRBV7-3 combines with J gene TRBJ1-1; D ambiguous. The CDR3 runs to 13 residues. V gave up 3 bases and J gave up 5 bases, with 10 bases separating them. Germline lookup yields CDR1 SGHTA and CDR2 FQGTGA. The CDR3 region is CASSLGVLTEAFF. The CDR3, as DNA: TGTGCCAGCAGCTTGGGAGTTTTGACTGAAGCTTTCTTT.